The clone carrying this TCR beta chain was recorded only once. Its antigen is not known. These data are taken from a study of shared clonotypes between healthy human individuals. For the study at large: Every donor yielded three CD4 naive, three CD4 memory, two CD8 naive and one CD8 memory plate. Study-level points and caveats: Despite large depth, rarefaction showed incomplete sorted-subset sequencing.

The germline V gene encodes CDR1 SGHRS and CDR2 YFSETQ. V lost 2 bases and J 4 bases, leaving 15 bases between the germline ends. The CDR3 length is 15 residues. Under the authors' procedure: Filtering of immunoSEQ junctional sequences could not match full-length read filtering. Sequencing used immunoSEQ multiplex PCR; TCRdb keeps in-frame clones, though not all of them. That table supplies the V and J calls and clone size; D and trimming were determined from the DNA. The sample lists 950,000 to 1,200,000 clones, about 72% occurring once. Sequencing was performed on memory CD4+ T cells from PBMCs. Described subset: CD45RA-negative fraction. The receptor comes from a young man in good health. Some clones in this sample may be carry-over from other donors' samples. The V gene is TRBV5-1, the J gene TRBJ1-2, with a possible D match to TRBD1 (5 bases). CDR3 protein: CASSFGQFGGYGYTF. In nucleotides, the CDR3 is TGCGCCAGCAGCTTCGGACAATTTGGTGGCTATGGCTACACCTTC.